Below are 7 T cell receptor beta chains sequenced from a single sample in a study of shared clonotypes between healthy human individuals. The protocol was immunoSEQ multiplex PCR, while the TCRdb copy is restricted to in-frame clones and leaves out a portion. The sample holds 600,000 or so clones, 95% to 98% seen once. In the naive CD8 group, cells lacked CD45RO and were positively selected for CCR7, so terminally differentiated effector memory CD45RA+ cells were left out. The specimen sequenced was naive CD8+ T cells sorted from blood. Receptors originate from a man between 25 and 39 years old in good health.

This chain uses TRBV5-6 with TRBJ2-2; 7 bases agree with TRBD1. There are 16 residues in the CDR3. Germline V gene lookup returns CDR1 SGHDT and CDR2 YYEEEE. The ends lost 4 bases at V and 6 bases at J; junction bases unmatched: 12. CDR3 residues: CASSNLGGWMAGELFF. CDR3 DNA: TGTGCCAGCAGCAACTTAGGGGGCTGGATGGCCGGGGAGCTGTTTTTT.

The chain has TRBV19 and TRBJ2-1; the match to TRBD2 covers 9 bases. This CDR3 has 15 residues. V gave up 6 bases and J gave up 3 bases; unmatched junction bases: 6. The germline CDR1 and CDR2 sequences are LNHDA and SQIVND (reference sequence). For the CDR3, the DNA is TGTGCCAGTAGGCTAGCGGGGTGGGGCTACAATGAGCAGTTCTTC. Translated: CASRLAGWGYNEQFF.

The chain couples TRBV6-5 to TRBJ2-7; TRBD1 aligns across 8 bases. The CDR3 consists of 14 residues. Germline CDR1 is MNHEY and CDR2 is SVGAGI. V shed 0 bases and J 5 bases; nucleotides not matched to a gene: 3. The CDR3 loop reads CASSYSSGGDEQYF. CDR3 bases: TGTGCCAGCAGTTACTCGTCAGGGGGCGACGAGCAGTACTTC.

A remark on this clone: The same CDR3 can be traced to other DNA sequences in this sample. The CDR3 region is CASSQDRGTYEQYF. The DNA of the CDR3 is TGCGCCAGCAGCCAAGACAGGGGTACCTACGAGCAGTACTTC. The gene calls are TRBV4-3 and TRBJ2-7, with a tentative D call TRBD1 (6 bases). CDR3 length: 14 amino acids. Trimming took off 0 bases at V and 2 bases at J, with 8 bases between the two ends. CDR1 and CDR2 from the germline V gene are LGHNA and YSLEER.

The chain carries TRBV2 and TRBJ2-5, with 11 nucleotides matching TRBD2. Per the germline V gene, CDR1 is SNHLY and CDR2 is FYNNEI. Trimming removed 5 bases from V and 6 bases from J; junction bases left unmatched: 2. The CDR3 has 13 amino acids. The CDR3 sequence: CASSSSGRKTQYF. In nucleotides, the CDR3 is TGTGCCAGCAGTTCTAGCGGGAGGAAGACCCAGTACTTC.

On this clone itself: Other nucleotide sequences in the sample specify the same CDR3. This sequence joins TRBV4-1 and TRBJ1-1; TRBD1 might be the D (6 bases). Trimming cost V 3 bases and J 2 bases, with 10 bases left between them. Germline lookup yields CDR1 MGHRA and CDR2 YSYEKL. CDR3 length equals 14 residues. CDR3 nucleotides: TGCGCCAGCAGCCAGGAGGGGGGTAACACTGAAGCTTTCTTT. It encodes CASSQEGGNTEAFF.

The chain carries TRBV7-8 and TRBJ2-7; D not certain. Trimming removed 4 bases at V and 4 bases at J, with 14 bases between. Germline values: CDR1 SGHVS, CDR2 FQNEAQ. The CDR3 is 14 amino acids. The CDR3 DNA follows: TGTGCCAGCAGCTCTCCGCAGCAGGCGTACGAGCAGTACTTC. Amino acid sequence: CASSSPQQAYEQYF. The full variable domain, in which reference TRBV7-8 and TRBJ2-7 provide the parts outside the CDR3, is GAGVSQSPRYKVAKRGQDVALRCDPISGHVSLFWYQQALGQGPEFLTYFQNEAQLDKSGLPSDRFFAERPEGSVSTLKIQRTQQEDSAVYLCASSSPQQAYEQYFGPGTRLTVT.